There are many counts of the clone carrying this T cell receptor (beta chain). No antigen is known for it. TCRdb re-called the 5' RACE reads through MiXCR, storing one row per CDR3 protein. The sample consists of some 660,000 distinct CDR3 sequences, under 9% of them appearing once. This specimen belongs to a study of identical twins. Study results and caveats: Conclusions leaned on cross-sectional statistical analysis and did not track the same donors over time. Sequences that were out-of-frame, alpha and twin-shared displayed an excess of low generation probability. Beta out-of-frame sequences displayed a weaker excess of sharing between twins.

Deletions cut 3 bases from V and 3 bases from J, with 9 bases between. Looked up from germline, CDR1 is MNHEY and CDR2 is SMNVEV (reference sequence). The CDR3 is 13 residues long. A further study also used this sample, focusing on yellow fever vaccine responses in identical twins.

Material: PBMCs. V is TRBV27 and J is TRBJ2-7; D uncertain. The receptor was isolated from a young woman in good health. CDR3 loop: CASSFGIVYEQYF. DNA of the CDR3: TGTGCCAGCAGTTTTGGGATCGTCTACGAGCAGTACTTC.